Given below is one TCR beta chain in context. These data belong to a study of PD-L1 blockade in urothelial cancer. Time point defined: peripheral blood 6 weeks after treatment start. Repertoires were generated with immunoSEQ multiplex PCR, while TCRdb's copy carries only in-frame clones and drops some. Among about 76,000 clones, about 91% were seen once, and the ten largest hold about 0.91%. The CDR3 loop spans 16 amino acids. Per germline, CDR1 SQVTM and CDR2 ANQGSEA. The trim removed 7 bases at V and 6 bases at J, leaving 17 bases unmatched. The sequence came from a woman aged 80 or over with urothelial cancer. The V gene is TRBV29-1, the J gene TRBJ2-1; 8 nucleotides align to TRBD1. The sample consisted of PBMCs, taken around atezolizumab (anti-PD-L1) treatment. This CDR3 reads CSARGFGQGSFNEQFF. The CDR3 nucleotides are TGCAGCGCCCGAGGGTTCGGACAGGGTAGTTTCAATGAGCAGTTCTTC.